Below are 31 T cell receptor beta chains sequenced from a single sample in a study of tumor-infiltrating lymphocytes in primary liver carcinoma. Extraction of RNA together with DNA used about 20-34 mg of unsorted bulk tissue. Priming with a constant-region primer yielded TCR beta cDNA from 400 to 550 ng total RNA. Each TCR beta library was derived from three nested multiplex PCR rounds that employed slightly modified ARM-PCR. For roughly 10 cycles apiece, the opening two PCR rounds ran with TRBV1-TRBV30 forward primers and a C-beta reverse primer. TCRdb called the multiplex PCR reads again in MiXCR, with one record for every CDR3 protein. Of about 190,000 distinct CDR3 sequences in the sample, just under 85% were seen once. The sequenced material came from tumor tissue from primary liver carcinoma. These receptors were taken from a man aged 40-49 years with primary liver carcinoma and hepatitis B virus infection.

Concerning this clonotype: A read error is possible here, since a much larger clone lies one base away. This chain uses TRBV28 with TRBJ1-2; no firm D call. The CDR3 contains 12 residues. The V and J ends lost 8 bases and 4 bases respectively, with 11 bases between them. Germline CDR1 is MDHEN and CDR2 is SYDVKM. The CDR3 bases are TGTGCCAGCCGCCGGGTGGCCTATGGCTACACCTTC. Translated, it gives CASRRVAYGYTF.

A remark on this clonotype: The junction and the germline gene differ at one end; a read error may be behind it. The V call is TRBV6-1, the J call TRBJ1-6, with D hard to call. The germline CDR1 and CDR2 sequences are MNHNS and SASEGT. The CDR3 covers 15 residues. The CDR3 nucleotides are TGTGCCAACAGTGACAACGGAAGGAATAATTCACCCATCCACTTT. This translates into CANSDNGRNNSPIHF.

On this clonotype: The junction departs from the called germline gene at one end, perhaps through a read error. The genes are TRBV29-1 and TRBJ2-3; TRBD2 matches at 16 bases. Germline loops: CDR1 SQVTM, CDR2 ANQGSEA. The CDR3 spans 16 residues. CDR3 in DNA: TGTAGCGTCCGGGGACTAGCGGGAGGGAGGACAGATGCGCAGTATTTT. Residues: CSVRGLAGGRTDAQYF.

A remark on this clonotype: A junction boundary mismatches the germline segment, possibly from a read error. This sequence joins TRBV11-2 and TRBJ2-5; TRBD2 matches at 10 bases. CDR3 length equals 14 residues. Germline V CDR1 and CDR2: SGHAT, FQNNGV. CDR3 amino acids: CPSSSASGSRTQYF. The CDR3 nucleotides are TGCCCCAGTAGCTCAGCTAGCGGGAGTAGGACCCAGTACTTC. Combining the CDR3 with reference TRBV11-2 and TRBJ2-5 gives the whole variable domain EAGVAQSPRYKIIEKRQSVAFWCNPISGHATLYWYQQILGQGPKLLIQFQNNGVVDDSQLPKDRFSAERLKGVDSTLKIQPAKLEDSAVYLCPSSSASGSRTQYFGPGTRLLVL.

Comments on this clonotype: Sequence at one end of the junction differs from germline and may be a read error. This sequence joins TRBV11-2 and TRBJ2-7; tentative D call: TRBD2 (5 bases). Germline loops: CDR1 SGHAT, CDR2 FQNNGV. This CDR3 region has 12 residues. CDR3: CASSSGGYEQYF. The CDR3 DNA is TGTGCCAGCAGTTCCGGAGGCTACGAACAGTACTTC.

This clonotype occurred once. One end of the junction varies from germline; a read error may be responsible. The chain joins TRBV19 to TRBJ1-2; D uncertain. The CDR3 length is 13 residues. CDR1 is LNHDA and CDR2 is SQIVND in the germline V gene (reference sequence). The CDR3 DNA sequence: TGTGCCAGTAATCCGGCGAAGAACTATTGCTACACCTTC. Protein: CASNPAKNYCYTF.

As concerns this clonotype: At one end, the junction sequence differs from germline, possibly due to a read error. The chain employs TRBV29-1 and TRBJ2-7; 9 nucleotides agree with TRBD1. The V gene's germline CDR1 is SQVTM and CDR2 ANQGSEA. CDR3 length: 14 amino acids. The CDR3 spells CSAGGQGKPYEQYF. CDR3 DNA sequence: TGCAGCGCTGGAGGACAGGGGAAACCCTACGAGCAGTATTTC.

This clonotype has a handful of counts. A read error may be the cause here, since a much bigger clone is one base away. J is TRBJ2-3 and V is TRBV5-4, with no clear D. Germline V lookup: CDR1 SGHNT, CDR2 YYREEE (reference sequence). The CDR3 is 12 residues long. Here the CDR3 DNA reads TGTGACAGCAGCTTAAGAGAAAATACGCAGTATTTT. It specifies CDSSLRENTQYF.

A note on this clonotype: Mismatch with germline at one junction end may stem from a read error. The chain uses TRBV29-1 and TRBJ2-2; D perhaps matches TRBD2 (5 bases). The CDR3 contains 15 residues. CDR1 SQVTM and CDR2 ANQGSEA come from the germline V gene. The CDR3 bases are TGCAGCGTTGCGGGGAGTGTAAGGCGAACCGGGGAACTGTTTTTT. It yields the protein CSVAGSVRRTGELFF.

Notes on this clonotype: At one of its ends the junction is not consistent with the germline gene, which may arise from a read error. The chain carries TRBV4-1 and TRBJ1-2, with D unclear. The CDR3 runs to 14 residues. Per the germline V gene, CDR1 is MGHRA and CDR2 is YSYEKL. CDR3 region: CASSQEGARYGCTF. The CDR3 DNA is TGCGCCAGCAGCCAAGAAGGAGCCCGCTATGGCTGCACATTC.

Points on this clonotype: A junction boundary mismatches the germline segment, possibly from a read error. Here the CDR3 DNA reads TGCGCCAGGAGCTTGGACGCAGCTCGGGGCACAGATACGCACTATTTT. The encoded protein is CARSLDAARGTDTHYF. The V call is TRBV5-1, the J call TRBJ2-3; D tentatively reads TRBD1 or TRBD2 (5 bases each). Germline V gives CDR1 SGHRS, CDR2 YFSETQ. The CDR3 is 16 amino acids.

To note about this clonotype: One end of the junction varies from germline; a read error may be responsible. V and J are TRBV5-6 and TRBJ2-5; D perhaps matches TRBD2 (5 bases). The germline gives CDR1 SGHDT, CDR2 YYEEEE. The CDR3 has 14 amino acids. In DNA form, the CDR3 reads TGTGTCAGCAGCTTGGAGGCTAACCAAGAGACCCAATACTTC. It codes for CVSSLEANQETQYF.

In the case of this clonotype: Mismatch with germline at one junction end may stem from a read error. The V call is TRBV28, the J call TRBJ1-2; D remains ambiguous. The CDR3 runs to 12 residues. In germline, CDR1 is MDHEN, CDR2 SYDVKM. The CDR3 protein is CASSMVTDGYTF. In DNA form, the CDR3 reads TGTGCTAGCAGTATGGTAACAGATGGCTACACCTTC.

Remarks on this clonotype: The junction departs from the called germline gene at one end, perhaps through a read error. The V and J genes are TRBV29-1 and TRBJ2-1, with TRBD2 matching over 11 bases. Germline-derived CDR1 and CDR2 are SQVTM and ANQGSEA. This CDR3 is 15 amino acids long. CDR3 amino acids: CSIDSGRAPYYEQFF. The CDR3 DNA reads TGCAGCATTGATAGCGGGAGGGCACCCTACTATGAGCAGTTCTTC.

This rearrangement joins TRBV6-6 to TRBJ2-7, with D hard to call. The germline gives CDR1 MNHNY, CDR2 SVGAGI (reference sequence). V was clipped by 7 bases and J by 6 bases, with 19 bases between them. The CDR3 sequence is 14 residues long. This chain's CDR3 is CASTYSGRFGEQYF. The CDR3, as DNA: TGTGCCAGCACTTATTCTGGCAGGTTCGGCGAGCAGTACTTC.

As to this clonotype: The junction differs from germline at one of its ends, possibly a read error. The V gene is TRBV4-2, the J gene TRBJ2-3, with D maybe TRBD2 (5 bases). Germline V CDR1 and CDR2: LGHNA, YNFKEQ. The length of the CDR3 is 15 residues. The CDR3 DNA is TGTGCTAGCAGCCAAGACGAAGAGGGTGTAGATACGCAGTATTTT. It yields the protein CASSQDEEGVDTQYF.

Worth noting for this clonotype: The junction and the germline gene differ at one end; a read error may be behind it. This chain connects TRBV6-5 to TRBJ2-7; D tentatively reads TRBD1 or TRBD2 (6 bases each). The CDR3 runs to 17 residues. Germline CDR1 MNHEY, CDR2 SVGAGI. This CDR3 reads CTSRGDGLGTYSYEQYF. The DNA of the CDR3 is TGTACCAGCAGGGGAGACGGTCTCGGGACTTACTCCTACGAGCAGTACTTC.

Only one count was recorded for this clonotype. At one boundary the junction diverges from the germline segment, which might be a read error. The V call is TRBV29-1, the J call TRBJ1-1; D remains unclear. CDR3 size: 15 residues. Germline-derived CDR1 and CDR2 are SQVTM and ANQGSEA. The chain's CDR3 is CSVAAGCGMNTEVFF. CDR3 nucleotides: TGCAGCGTTGCGGCGGGGTGTGGCATGAACACTGAAGTTTTCTTT.

This chain joins TRBV29-1 and TRBJ1-1; no clear D gene. Germline V gene data show CDR1 as SQVTM and CDR2 as ANQGSEA. CDR3 length: 13 residues. CDR3 region: CRALKGCDTEAFF. DNA of the CDR3: TGCAGAGCCCTTAAGGGTTGTGACACTGAAGCTTTCTTT.

In its sample, this clonotype was seen a few times. The chain recombines TRBV5-1 with TRBJ2-7; tentative D call: TRBD1 (6 bases). Germline V lookup: CDR1 SGHRS, CDR2 YFSETQ. Trimming took 4 bases from V and 2 from J, leaving 16 bases between them. This CDR3 is 15 amino acids long. The CDR3 region has the DNA TGCGCCAGCAGCAGTGATAGGGGGTTTGCCTACGAGCAGTACTTC. Its translation: CASSSDRGFAYEQYF.

A word on this clonotype: Lacking the conserved final phenylalanine or tryptophan, this CDR3 likely reflects a read error. The chain has TRBV29-1 and TRBJ1-2; the D is unclear. Germline lookup yields CDR1 SQVTM and CDR2 ANQGSEA. The CDR3 extends over 12 amino acids. The V and J ends lost 4 bases and 6 bases respectively, with 12 bases between them. The CDR3 protein is CSVVQEWNGYTI. As DNA, the CDR3 is TGCAGCGTTGTCCAGGAATGGAATGGCTACACCATC.

Details on this clonotype: The junction departs from germline at one end; a sequencing error may be responsible. The V call is TRBV6-1, the J call TRBJ2-7, with D possibly being TRBD2 (5 bases). Looked up from germline, CDR1 is MNHNS and CDR2 is SASEGT. The CDR3 covers 14 residues. CDR3 DNA: TGTGCCAGCAGCGCCAGAGGGAATAGCTACGAACAGTACTTC. It translates to CASSARGNSYEQYF.

With respect to this clonotype: Since no conserved phenylalanine or tryptophan closes the CDR3, a read error is the likely cause. It is unclear where the CDR3 begins or ends on the DNA, so no DNA is shown, and the CDR3 is as TCRdb lists it. The rearrangement links TRBV11-2 to TRBJ1-5; TRBD1 reflects the table's D call only, with no check against the DNA. The CDR3 spans 17 residues, counting both ends. The V gene's germline CDR1 is SGHAT and CDR2 FQNNGV. CDR3 sequence reads: CASSLVGVTGSNQPLRY.

Concerning this clonotype itself: This may arise from a read error, as a much more abundant clone is one base away. The chain uses TRBV7-9 and TRBJ2-3; 14 bases line up with TRBD2. This CDR3 is 17 amino acids long. Germline V gene data show CDR1 as SEHNR and CDR2 as FQNEAQ (reference sequence). The CDR3: CASSLAGLAGEGDTRYF. DNA of the CDR3: TGTGCCAGCAGCTTAGCGGGACTAGCGGGAGAAGGAGATACGCGGTATTTT.

With regard to this clonotype: An end of the junction differs from the germline gene, which may be a read error. The DNA of the CDR3 is TGTGCCAGAAGTGAACTAGCGGGTATGAATGAGCAGTTTTTC. Amino acids: CARSELAGMNEQFF. The chain has TRBV6-1 and TRBJ2-1; 9 nucleotides align to TRBD2. Per the germline V gene, CDR1 is MNHNS and CDR2 is SASEGT. The CDR3 runs 14 residues.

The rearrangement joins TRBV7-9 to TRBJ1-1; D gene ambiguous. Trimming took 1 base from V and 11 from J, leaving 11 bases between them. CDR1 SEHNR and CDR2 FQNEAQ come from the germline V gene (reference sequence). The CDR3 is made up of 12 amino acids. The CDR3: CASSLVEGLAFF. The CDR3 nucleotides are TGTGCCAGCAGCTTAGTGGAGGGATTGGCTTTCTTT.

About this clonotype: The CDR3 end shows no conserved phenylalanine or tryptophan, and so a read error is likely. It is unclear where the CDR3 begins or ends on the DNA, so no DNA is shown, and the CDR3 is as TCRdb lists it. This chain links TRBV11-2 with TRBJ2-1; TRBD2, the D gene given by the table, was not confirmed from the DNA. Germline V gene lookup returns CDR1 SGHAT and CDR2 FQNNGV. The CDR3 comprises 14 residues, both ends counted. CDR3: CASSLDISGSSLFV.

Points on this clonotype: A much bigger clone sits one base away, suggesting this may be a read error. This chain connects TRBV6-6 to TRBJ2-5; no reliable D call. Looked up from germline, CDR1 is MNHNY and CDR2 is SVGAGI (reference sequence). The CDR3 is 12 residues long. CDR3 sequence reads: CVSSLAVETQYF. The CDR3 DNA is TGTGTCAGCAGCTTGGCGGTAGAGACCCAGTACTTC.

Comment on this clonotype: Relative to the germline gene, one junction end is altered; a read error may explain this. The chain recombines TRBV29-1 with TRBJ1-2, with D perhaps TRBD1 (5 bases). The germline gives CDR1 SQVTM, CDR2 ANQGSEA. CDR3 size: 14 residues. The DNA for the CDR3 is TGCAGCGTCAAGTTTAGACAGTCGATCTATGCCTACAACTTC. This sequence encodes CSVKFRQSIYAYNF. The full variable domain, its missing parts supplied by reference TRBV29-1 and TRBJ1-2, is SAVISQKPSRDICQRGTSLTIQCQVDSQVTMMFWYRQQPGQSLTLIATANQGSEATYESGFVIDKFPISRPNLTFSTLTVSNMSPEDSSIYLCSVKFRQSIYAYNFGSGTRLTVV.

CDR3 sequence: CASNGRRWSEELFF. The CDR3, as DNA: TGCGCCAGCAATGGACGAAGATGGAGTGAGGAGCTGTTTTTT. The V call is TRBV10-2, the J call TRBJ2-2; no clear D gene. Germline V CDR1 and CDR2: WSHSY, SAAADI. With 7 bases removed from V and 10 bases from J, the gap between germline ends came to 19 bases. The CDR3 has 14 residues.

The V call is TRBV6-6, the J call TRBJ2-7; D possibly corresponds to TRBD1 (6 bases). CDR3 length equals 14 residues. CDR1 MNHNY and CDR2 SVGAGI come from the germline V gene (reference sequence). V lost 11 bases to trimming and J lost 0 bases, with 17 bases between them. CDR3 in DNA: TGTGCCGACTTTCGGGACACCCTCTCCTACGAGCAGTACTTC. This gives the protein CADFRDTLSYEQYF.